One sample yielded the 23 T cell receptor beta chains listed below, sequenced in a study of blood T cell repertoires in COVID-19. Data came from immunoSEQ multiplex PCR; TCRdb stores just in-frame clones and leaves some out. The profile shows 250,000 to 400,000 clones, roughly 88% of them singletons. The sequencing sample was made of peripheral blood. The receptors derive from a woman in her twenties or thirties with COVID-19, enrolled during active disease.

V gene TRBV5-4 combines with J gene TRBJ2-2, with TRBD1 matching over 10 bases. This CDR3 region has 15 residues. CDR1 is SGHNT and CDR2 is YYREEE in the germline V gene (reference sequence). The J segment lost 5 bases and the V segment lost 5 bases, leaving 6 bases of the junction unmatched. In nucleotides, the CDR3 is TGTGCCAGCAGACCGGGACAGGGGACGACCGGGGAGCTGTTTTTT. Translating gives CASRPGQGTTGELFF.

CDR3 coding DNA: TGTGCCAGCAGTTTGAGCGGGGGGGCCTCGGATACGCAGTATTTT. Translated: CASSLSGGASDTQYF. The chain is built from TRBV27 and TRBJ2-3; 10 nucleotides agree with TRBD2. Unmatched junction bases numbered 6, after V lost 3 bases and J lost 6 bases. CDR1 and CDR2 (germline): MNHEY, SMNVEV (reference sequence). This CDR3 has 15 residues.

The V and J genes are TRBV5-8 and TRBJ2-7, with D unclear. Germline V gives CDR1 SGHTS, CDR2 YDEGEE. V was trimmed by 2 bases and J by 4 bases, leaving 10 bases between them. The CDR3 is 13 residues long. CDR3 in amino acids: CASSFSQRYEQYF. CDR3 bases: TGTGCCAGCAGCTTCAGTCAGCGTTACGAGCAGTACTTC.

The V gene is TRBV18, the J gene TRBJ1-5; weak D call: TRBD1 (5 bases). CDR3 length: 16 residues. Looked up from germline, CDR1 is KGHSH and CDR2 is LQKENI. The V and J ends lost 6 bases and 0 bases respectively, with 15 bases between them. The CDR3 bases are TGTGCCAGCTCTACGGCGGGGCCAGATAGCAATCAGCCCCAGCATTTT. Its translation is CASSTAGPDSNQPQHF.

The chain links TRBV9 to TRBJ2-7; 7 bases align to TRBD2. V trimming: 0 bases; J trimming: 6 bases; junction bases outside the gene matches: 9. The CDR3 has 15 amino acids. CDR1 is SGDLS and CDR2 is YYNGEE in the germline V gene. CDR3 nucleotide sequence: TGTGCCAGCAGCGTAGAGGGGACCCAGCGGGGCGAGCAGTACTTC. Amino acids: CASSVEGTQRGEQYF.

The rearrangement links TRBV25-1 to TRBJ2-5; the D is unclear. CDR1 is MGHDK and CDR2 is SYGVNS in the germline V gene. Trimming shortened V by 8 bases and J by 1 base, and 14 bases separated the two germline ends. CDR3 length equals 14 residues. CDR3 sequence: CASSSLPGQETQYF. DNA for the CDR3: TGTGCCAGCTCCTCCCTCCCGGGCCAAGAGACCCAGTACTTC. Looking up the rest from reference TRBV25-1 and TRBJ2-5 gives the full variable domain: EADIYQTPRYLVIGTGKKITLECSQTMGHDKMYWYQQDPGMELHLIHYSYGVNSTEKGDLSSESTVSRIRTEHFPLTLESARPSHTSQYLCASSSLPGQETQYFGPGTRLLVL.

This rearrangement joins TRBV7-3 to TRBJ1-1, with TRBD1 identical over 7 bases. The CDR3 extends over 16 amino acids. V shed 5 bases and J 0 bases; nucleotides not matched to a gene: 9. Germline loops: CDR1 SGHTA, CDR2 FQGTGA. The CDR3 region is CASSPQGGQLNTEAFF. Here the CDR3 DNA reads TGTGCCAGCAGCCCTCAGGGGGGACAGTTGAACACTGAAGCTTTCTTT.

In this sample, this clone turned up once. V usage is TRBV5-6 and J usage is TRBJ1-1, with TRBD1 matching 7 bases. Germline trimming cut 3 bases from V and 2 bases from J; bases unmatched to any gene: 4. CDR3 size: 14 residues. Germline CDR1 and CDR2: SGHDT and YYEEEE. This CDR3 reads CASSWGTANTEAFF. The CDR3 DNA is TGTGCCAGCAGCTGGGGGACAGCTAACACTGAAGCTTTCTTT.

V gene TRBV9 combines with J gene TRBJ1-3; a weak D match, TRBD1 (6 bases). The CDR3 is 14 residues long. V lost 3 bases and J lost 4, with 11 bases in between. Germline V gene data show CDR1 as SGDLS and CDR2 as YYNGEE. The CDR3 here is CASSAGELGNTIYF. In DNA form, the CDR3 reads TGTGCCAGCAGCGCAGGGGAGTTGGGAAACACCATATATTTT.

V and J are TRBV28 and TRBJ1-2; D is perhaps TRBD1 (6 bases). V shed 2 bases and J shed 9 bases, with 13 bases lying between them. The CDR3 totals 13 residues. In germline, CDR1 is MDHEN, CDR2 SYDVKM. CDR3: CASSLRQARSYTF. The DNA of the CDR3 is TGTGCCAGCAGTTTAAGACAGGCTCGCAGCTACACCTTC.

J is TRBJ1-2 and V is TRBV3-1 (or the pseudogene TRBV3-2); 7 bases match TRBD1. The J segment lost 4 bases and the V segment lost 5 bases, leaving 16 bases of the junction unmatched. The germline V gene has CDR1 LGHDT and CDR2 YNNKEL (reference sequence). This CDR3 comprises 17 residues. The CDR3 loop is CASSSEGEGAGVYGYTF. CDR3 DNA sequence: TGTGCCAGCAGCTCCGAGGGTGAGGGGGCCGGAGTCTATGGCTACACCTTC.

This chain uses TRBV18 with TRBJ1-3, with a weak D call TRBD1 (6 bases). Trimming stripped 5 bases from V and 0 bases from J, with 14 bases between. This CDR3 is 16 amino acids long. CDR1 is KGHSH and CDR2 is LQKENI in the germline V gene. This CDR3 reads CASSEGQQVSGNTIYF. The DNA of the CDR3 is TGTGCCAGCTCAGAAGGACAGCAGGTCTCTGGAAACACCATATATTTT.

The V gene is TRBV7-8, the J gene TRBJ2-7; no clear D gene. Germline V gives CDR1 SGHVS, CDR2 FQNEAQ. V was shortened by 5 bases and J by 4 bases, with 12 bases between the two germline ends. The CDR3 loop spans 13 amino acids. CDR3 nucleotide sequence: TGTGCCAGCAGCCCCAGGTTTGTTTACGAGCAGTACTTC. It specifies CASSPRFVYEQYF.

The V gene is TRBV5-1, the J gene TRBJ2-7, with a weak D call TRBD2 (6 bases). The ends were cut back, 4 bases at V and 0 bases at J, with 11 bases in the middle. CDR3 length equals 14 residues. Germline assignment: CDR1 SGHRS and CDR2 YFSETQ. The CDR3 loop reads CASSPPGDSYEQYF. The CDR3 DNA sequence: TGCGCCAGCAGCCCCCCGGGGGACTCCTACGAGCAGTACTTC.

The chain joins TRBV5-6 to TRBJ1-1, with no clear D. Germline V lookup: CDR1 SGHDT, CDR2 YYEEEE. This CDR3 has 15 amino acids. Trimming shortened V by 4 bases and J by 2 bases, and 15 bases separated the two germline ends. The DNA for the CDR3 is TGTGCCAGCAGCACCTACCAAATATATAACACTGAAGCTTTCTTT. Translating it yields CASSTYQIYNTEAFF.

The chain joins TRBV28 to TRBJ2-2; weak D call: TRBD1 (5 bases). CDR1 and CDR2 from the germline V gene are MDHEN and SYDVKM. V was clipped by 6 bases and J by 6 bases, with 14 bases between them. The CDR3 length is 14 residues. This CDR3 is CASRPGSVAGELFF. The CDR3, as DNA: TGTGCCAGCAGACCAGGGTCGGTGGCCGGGGAGCTGTTTTTT.

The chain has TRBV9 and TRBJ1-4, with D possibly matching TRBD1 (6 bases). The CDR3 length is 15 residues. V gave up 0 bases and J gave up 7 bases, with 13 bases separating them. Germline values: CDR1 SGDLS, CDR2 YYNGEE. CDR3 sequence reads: CASSVATGISEKLFF. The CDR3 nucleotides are TGTGCCAGCAGCGTAGCTACAGGGATTAGTGAAAAACTGTTTTTT. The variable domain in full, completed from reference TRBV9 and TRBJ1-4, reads DSGVTQTPKHLITATGQRVTLRCSPRSGDLSVYWYQQSLDQGLQFLIQYYNGEERAKGNILERFSAQQFPDLHSELNLSSLELGDSALYFCASSVATGISEKLFFGSGTQLSVL.

CDR3 protein: CASRDKTREDGYTF. CDR3 DNA: TGTGCCAGCAGAGACAAAACCCGAGAAGATGGCTACACCTTC. The rearrangement joins TRBV2 to TRBJ1-2; D is undetermined. V was clipped by 6 bases and J by 6 bases, with 17 bases between them. The germline gives CDR1 SNHLY, CDR2 FYNNEI. This CDR3 has 14 residues.

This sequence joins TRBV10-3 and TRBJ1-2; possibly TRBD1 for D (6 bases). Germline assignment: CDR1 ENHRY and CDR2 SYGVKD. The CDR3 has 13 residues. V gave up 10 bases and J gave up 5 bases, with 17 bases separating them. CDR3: CASRQDNVYGYTF. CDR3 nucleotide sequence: TGTGCCAGCCGACAGGACAACGTGTATGGCTACACCTTC.

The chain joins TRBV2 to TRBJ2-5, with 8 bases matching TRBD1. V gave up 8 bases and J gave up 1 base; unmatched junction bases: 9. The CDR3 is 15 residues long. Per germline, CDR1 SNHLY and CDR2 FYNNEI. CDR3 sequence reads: CASSRTGQGQETQYF. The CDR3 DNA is TGTGCCAGCTCACGCACCGGACAGGGCCAAGAGACCCAGTACTTC.

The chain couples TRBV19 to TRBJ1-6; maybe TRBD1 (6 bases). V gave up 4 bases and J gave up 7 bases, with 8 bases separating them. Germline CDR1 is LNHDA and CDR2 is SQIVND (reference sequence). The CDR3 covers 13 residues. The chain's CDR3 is CASSNRVNSPLHF. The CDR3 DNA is TGTGCCAGTAGTAACAGGGTGAATTCACCCCTCCACTTT.

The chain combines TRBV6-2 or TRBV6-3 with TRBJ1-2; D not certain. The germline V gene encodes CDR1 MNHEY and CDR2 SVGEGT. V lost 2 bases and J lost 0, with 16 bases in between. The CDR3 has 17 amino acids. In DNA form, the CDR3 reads TGTGCCAGCAGTTACGGCGGCAGAACAATCGCTAACTATGGCTACACCTTC. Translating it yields CASSYGGRTIANYGYTF.

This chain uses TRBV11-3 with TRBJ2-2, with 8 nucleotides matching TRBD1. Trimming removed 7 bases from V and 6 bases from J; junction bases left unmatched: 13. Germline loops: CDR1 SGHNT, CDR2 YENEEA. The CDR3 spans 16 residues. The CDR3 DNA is TGTGCCAGCACCCCAAAGGACAGGGTGGGGTCCGGGGAGCTGTTTTTT. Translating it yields CASTPKDRVGSGELFF.